Listed below are T cell receptor beta chains from one sample, sequenced in a study of shared clonotypes between healthy human individuals. Repertoires were generated with immunoSEQ multiplex PCR, while TCRdb's copy carries only in-frame clones and drops some. Of 2 million to 2.5 million clones in the sample, 95% were seen once. Sequencing input: naive CD4+ T cells sorted from blood. All receptors come from a man aged 18 to 35 in good health. Both conserved end residues are part of each CDR3. The D gene is left open where the match is weak. Clone size is shown for a subset of rows, as once, few, many or a class of expanded clone.

DNA	CDR3	D	size	V	J
TGTGCCAGCAGCGGGGTGGGGAGCCCGGACAATGAGCAGTTCTTC	CASSGVGSPDNEQFF	.	.	TRBV5-6	TRBJ2-1
TGTGCCTGGAGTTTCTGGGGAGGAGAGACCCAGTACTTC	CAWSFWGGETQYF	.	.	TRBV30	TRBJ2-5
TGTGCCTGGAGATCCCGAGAGGGGGCGTGGGAGACCCAGTACTTC	CAWRSREGAWETQYF	TRBD1	.	TRBV30	TRBJ2-5
TGTGCCAGCAGTAATCCGGGCGACACTGAAGCTTTCTTT	CASSNPGDTEAFF	.	.	TRBV6-1	TRBJ1-1
TGCGCCAGCAGTGCGTACACCGGGGAGCTGTTTTTT	CASSAYTGELFF	.	.	TRBV10-2	TRBJ2-2
TGTGCCAGCAGAGGGGGAGAGACCCAGTACTTC	CASRGGETQYF	.	.	TRBV2	TRBJ2-5
TGTGCCAGCAGCCTCTCGGGGGTCAAAAACATTCAGTACTTC	CASSLSGVKNIQYF	.	.	TRBV7-2	TRBJ2-4
TGTGCCAGCAGTACGAGGGGGAGCCATAGCCTAGGACTAGCGGGAGGCACAGATACGCAGTATTTT	CASSTRGSHSLGLAGGTDTQYF	TRBD2	once	TRBV2	TRBJ2-3
TGTGCCAGCTCTGGACGGGGCAGCTCTGGAAACACCATATATTTT	CASSGRGSSGNTIYF	.	once	TRBV18	TRBJ1-3
TGCGCCAGCAGCGCCGGGACACAGGGCTCCTACGAGCAGTACTTC	CASSAGTQGSYEQYF	.	.	TRBV5-1	TRBJ2-7
TGTGCAAGTCGCTTAGCGTCCCGGGACAGCTATGGCTACACCTTC	CASRLASRDSYGYTF	.	.	TRBV12-2	TRBJ1-2
TGTGCCAGCAGCCAAGCCCAAGCGGGGGGCCAAGAGACCCAGTACTTC	CASSQAQAGGQETQYF	TRBD2	.	TRBV4-2	TRBJ2-5
TGTGCCAGCAGCTTAATGTCTAGCGGCAAAAACATTCAGTACTTC	CASSLMSSGKNIQYF	TRBD2	.	TRBV7-2	TRBJ2-4
TGTGCCAGCAGCCGGGGAGGCGGAAGCACTGAAGCTTTCTTT	CASSRGGGSTEAFF	.	.	TRBV13	TRBJ1-1
TGTGCCTGGAGTTTCCTATCCCCAGGGAATGAAAAACTGTTTTTT	CAWSFLSPGNEKLFF	.	.	TRBV30	TRBJ1-4
TGTGCCAGTAGTACCAGCGGGAGCCTCTCCGAGCAGTACTTC	CASSTSGSLSEQYF	TRBD2	.	TRBV19	TRBJ2-7
TGTGCTAGCAGTTCCGGGACCTTAGGGGAGACCCAGTACTTC	CASSSGTLGETQYF	.	.	TRBV7-7	TRBJ2-5
TGTGCCTGGAGTGTAACGGGACAGGGTGTGGGCTACACCTTC	CAWSVTGQGVGYTF	TRBD1	.	TRBV30	TRBJ1-2
TGTGCCAGCAGTCACCGACAGGTTGGTTTGAACACTGAAGCTTTCTTT	CASSHRQVGLNTEAFF	.	.	TRBV27	TRBJ1-1
TGTGCCAGCAGAAAAAAGCGGGAGGGTGACACCGGGGAGCTGTTTTTT	CASRKKREGDTGELFF	TRBD2	.	TRBV2	TRBJ2-2
TGTGCCAGCAGTTTAGTTCTTGGGCAGGTGGCTTTCTTT	CASSLVLGQVAFF	.	.	TRBV28	TRBJ1-1
TGTGCCAGCAGCTTTTCGGGGGCCGTTCAAGAGACCCAGTACTTC	CASSFSGAVQETQYF	.	.	TRBV7-9	TRBJ2-5
TGTGCCAGCAGGAGGGGGGGAGGGAGAGATCAGCCCCAGCATTTT	CASRRGGGRDQPQHF	.	.	TRBV2	TRBJ1-5
TGTGCCAGCACCCCAGAGGCAGGGGGCACCGGGGAGCTGTTTTTT	CASTPEAGGTGELFF	TRBD1	.	TRBV9	TRBJ2-2
TGTGCCAGCAGCACTCAGGGCGGAGGAACTGAAGCTTTCTTT	CASSTQGGGTEAFF	.	.	TRBV7-8	TRBJ1-1
TGTGCCAGCAGCTTAGGTCCCCTAGCGGGAGTAACTGATACGCAGTATTTT	CASSLGPLAGVTDTQYF	TRBD2	.	TRBV7-2	TRBJ2-3
TGTGCCAGCAGTTACGCCGGGACAGTCGATTCACCCCTCCACTTT	CASSYAGTVDSPLHF	TRBD1	.	TRBV6-5	TRBJ1-6
TGTGCCAGCAGCTCAGGGATTGCCGGGGAGCTGTTTTTT	CASSSGIAGELFF	.	.	TRBV5-6	TRBJ2-2
TGTGCCATCAGCCCGGGACTAGCGGGAGAGGGGTCCCAGTACTTC	CAISPGLAGEGSQYF	TRBD2	.	TRBV10-3	TRBJ2-5
TGCGCCAGACCCGCTGGGACAGTTCCTCCAGACTTC	CARPAGTVPPDF	TRBD1	.	TRBV23-1	TRBJ2-4
TGCGCCAGCAGCCAAGATCGGGGAGCGGGAGGGCCCGCAGATACGCAGTATTTT	CASSQDRGAGGPADTQYF	TRBD2	.	TRBV4-1	TRBJ2-3
TGTGCCAGCAGTGAATCTCTAGCGGGGGGCTACAATGAGCAGTTCTTC	CASSESLAGGYNEQFF	TRBD2	.	TRBV2	TRBJ2-1
TGTGCCAGCAGCTTTACCGGAGAGCCCGGGGCCCAGTACTTC	CASSFTGEPGAQYF	.	once	TRBV7-9	TRBJ2-5
TGTGCCAGCAGCCGGACAGTCAATCAGCCCCAGCATTTT	CASSRTVNQPQHF	.	.	TRBV11-2	TRBJ1-5
TGCGCCAGCAGCCTAACAGGGGGCTCCTACAATGAGCAGTTCTTC	CASSLTGGSYNEQFF	TRBD1	.	TRBV5-1	TRBJ2-1
TGTGCCAGCAGCCCAGGGACAGGGAACAATCAGCCCCAGCATTTT	CASSPGTGNNQPQHF	TRBD1	.	TRBV7-9	TRBJ1-5
TGTGCCAGCAGACGGGGGACCCCAAAGAGCTATGGCTACACCTTC	CASRRGTPKSYGYTF	.	.	TRBV6-5	TRBJ1-2
TGTGCCAGCAGCCAAGTCGGCCCAGGGGATGGCTACACCTTC	CASSQVGPGDGYTF	.	.	TRBV14	TRBJ1-2
TGCGCCAGCAGCTTGGAAGGTGATAGCAATCAGCCCCAGCATTTT	CASSLEGDSNQPQHF	.	.	TRBV5-1	TRBJ1-5
TGTGCCAGCTCACCTCGCCTAGCGGGAGAGAGTGAGCAGTTCTTC	CASSPRLAGESEQFF	TRBD2	.	TRBV18	TRBJ2-1
TGCGCCAGCAGCTTGGTGGGGGACGAGCAGTACTTC	CASSLVGDEQYF	.	.	TRBV5-1	TRBJ2-7
TGCGCCAGCAGCTTGAAACTAGCGGTTTCCTACGAGCAGTACTTC	CASSLKLAVSYEQYF	TRBD2	.	TRBV5-1	TRBJ2-7
TGTGCCAGCAGCTTAACGACAGCCGCGAACACCGGGGAGCTGTTTTTT	CASSLTTAANTGELFF	.	.	TRBV7-8	TRBJ2-2
TGTGCCAGCAGCCCACAGGAATTTGCTAACTATGGCTACACCTTC	CASSPQEFANYGYTF	.	few	TRBV6-1	TRBJ1-2
TGTGCCAGCAGCTTGGGGAGGGAGACCCAGTACTTC	CASSLGRETQYF	.	.	TRBV5-4	TRBJ2-5
TGCGCCAGCAGCACCCCGACAGGGGGCATAAACATTCAGTACTTC	CASSTPTGGINIQYF	TRBD1	once	TRBV5-1	TRBJ2-4
TGTGCCAGCTCACTGGGACAGGGGGACCAGCCCCAGCATTTT	CASSLGQGDQPQHF	TRBD1	.	TRBV18	TRBJ1-5
TGTGCCACGGCGGGGGCAGCAGTGAACACTGAAGCTTTCTTT	CATAGAAVNTEAFF	.	.	TRBV10-3	TRBJ1-1
TGTGCCAGCAGCAAAGGTTATGAAACTGATAGCAATCAGCCCCAGCATTTT	CASSKGYETDSNQPQHF	.	.	TRBV21-1	TRBJ1-5
TGTGCCAGCATTGGCGACAGAATACAAGAGACCCAGTACTTC	CASIGDRIQETQYF	.	.	TRBV2	TRBJ2-5
TGTGCCATCAGTGGGACAGGGGGCGCGGGCGGGGAGCTGTTTTTT	CAISGTGGAGGELFF	TRBD1	once	TRBV10-3	TRBJ2-2
TGTGCCAGCAATTTTAACAGTGCGGGTAGGAATGAGCAGTTCTTC	CASNFNSAGRNEQFF	.	.	TRBV5-4	TRBJ2-1
TGCGCCAGCAGCTCTAAAGGGAGAGGGCCCAACACCGGGGAGCTGTTTTTT	CASSSKGRGPNTGELFF	.	.	TRBV5-1	TRBJ2-2
TGTGCCAGCAGTCGAATCACAGGGAATAAGTACTTC	CASSRITGNKYF	.	.	TRBV2	TRBJ2-7
TGTGCCAGTGCGAGGGCGACGGGGCCCTATCAGCCCCAGCATTTT	CASARATGPYQPQHF	.	.	TRBV19	TRBJ1-5
TGTGCCAGCAACGGGGGGAGGGACAATGAGCAGTTCTTC	CASNGGRDNEQFF	TRBD2	once	TRBV28	TRBJ2-1
TGCGCCAGCGCGACAGGCCAAACTAGCACAGATACGCAGTATTTT	CASATGQTSTDTQYF	.	once	TRBV10-2	TRBJ2-3
TGTGCCAGCGTACAGGAGAGCACTGAAGCTTTCTTT	CASVQESTEAFF	.	.	TRBV2	TRBJ1-1
TGTGCCAGCAGCTTGGACAAGGCAACAACCTACTTC	CASSLDKATTYF	.	.	TRBV5-8	TRBJ1-2